A selection of T cell receptor beta chains follows, all from one sample in a study of cytomegalovirus exposure and HLA in healthy donors. The assay was immunoSEQ multiplex PCR, and TCRdb's table has in-frame clones only and misses some. The sample gives 100,000 to 150,000 clones, approximately 80% of which show up once; less than 0.75% is in the top ten. Material: PBMCs. Receptors originate from a young man in good health and CMV-seronegative. Both conserved end residues are part of each CDR3. D genes are given only for firm matches. The listing skips clone size in some rows; elsewhere it reads once, few, many or a size class.

abundance: -; j_gene: TRBJ2-7; v_gene: TRBV9; d_gene: TRBD1; CDR3aa: CASSVAGTGVYEQYF; CDR3nt: TGTGCCAGCAGCGTAGCTGGGACAGGGGTCTACGAGCAGTACTTC
abundance: -; j_gene: TRBJ1-1; v_gene: TRBV6-4; d_gene: -; CDR3aa: CASGQFPNTEAFF; CDR3nt: TGTGCCAGCGGACAGTTCCCGAACACTGAAGCTTTCTTT
abundance: -; j_gene: TRBJ1-2; v_gene: TRBV15; d_gene: TRBD1; CDR3aa: CATSGDRINYGYTF; CDR3nt: TGTGCCACCAGCGGGGACAGAATAAACTATGGCTACACCTTC
abundance: -; j_gene: TRBJ1-1; v_gene: TRBV15; d_gene: TRBD1; CDR3aa: CATSRGDRGTEAFF; CDR3nt: TGTGCCACCAGCAGAGGGGACAGGGGCACTGAAGCTTTCTTT
abundance: -; j_gene: TRBJ1-2; v_gene: TRBV19; d_gene: -; CDR3aa: CASSLTGSDYGYTF; CDR3nt: TGTGCCAGTAGCTTGACAGGTTCGGACTATGGCTACACCTTC
abundance: -; j_gene: TRBJ1-2; v_gene: TRBV18; d_gene: -; CDR3aa: CASSPSSTAKKLDHGYTF; CDR3nt: TGTGCCAGCTCACCGTCTTCGACAGCGAAAAAGCTGGATCATGGCTACACCTTC
abundance: -; j_gene: TRBJ2-7; v_gene: TRBV29-1; d_gene: -; CDR3aa: CSVAWAWGGQYEQYF; CDR3nt: TGCAGCGTTGCTTGGGCGTGGGGGGGCCAGTACGAGCAGTACTTC
abundance: -; j_gene: TRBJ1-5; v_gene: TRBV7-2; d_gene: -; CDR3aa: CASSFFAGVLGNQPQHF; CDR3nt: TGTGCCAGCAGCTTCTTTGCGGGGGTACTTGGCAATCAGCCCCAGCATTTT
abundance: -; j_gene: TRBJ2-2; v_gene: TRBV11-3; d_gene: -; CDR3aa: CASSPPGGWAGELFF; CDR3nt: TGTGCCAGCAGCCCGCCTGGGGGGTGGGCCGGGGAGCTGTTTTTT
abundance: -; j_gene: TRBJ1-2; v_gene: TRBV28; d_gene: -; CDR3aa: CASSGSTYGYTF; CDR3nt: TGTGCCAGCTCGGGGTCCACCTATGGCTACACCTTC
abundance: -; j_gene: TRBJ1-5; v_gene: TRBV30; d_gene: -; CDR3aa: CAWSWGRAGMGGRNQPQHF; CDR3nt: TGTGCCTGGAGTTGGGGCCGAGCAGGAATGGGGGGACGTAATCAGCCCCAGCATTTT
abundance: -; j_gene: TRBJ2-1; v_gene: TRBV4-3; d_gene: -; CDR3aa: CASSQDGERNPYNEQFF; CDR3nt: TGCGCCAGCAGCCAAGATGGGGAGCGGAATCCCTACAATGAGCAGTTCTTC
abundance: -; j_gene: TRBJ1-5; v_gene: TRBV7-8; d_gene: TRBD1; CDR3aa: CASSSLEGTDNQPQHF; CDR3nt: TGTGCCAGCAGCTCCTTAGAGGGGACAGATAATCAGCCCCAGCATTTT
abundance: -; j_gene: TRBJ2-1; v_gene: TRBV9; d_gene: TRBD2; CDR3aa: CASSVGLAGGYNEQFF; CDR3nt: TGTGCCAGCAGCGTGGGACTAGCGGGGGGGTACAATGAGCAGTTCTTC
abundance: few; j_gene: TRBJ1-1; v_gene: TRBV10-1; d_gene: -; CDR3aa: CASSEGGAGEAFF; CDR3nt: TGCGCCAGCAGTGAAGGTGGGGCAGGTGAAGCTTTCTTT
abundance: -; j_gene: TRBJ1-1; v_gene: TRBV27; d_gene: -; CDR3aa: CASSLLGRGTEAFF; CDR3nt: TGTGCCAGCAGCCTCTTGGGGAGGGGAACTGAAGCTTTCTTT
abundance: -; j_gene: TRBJ2-1; v_gene: TRBV9; d_gene: TRBD1; CDR3aa: CASSVRRDRVVNEQFF; CDR3nt: TGTGCCAGCAGCGTACGCCGGGACAGGGTCGTCAATGAGCAGTTCTTC
abundance: once; j_gene: TRBJ2-6; v_gene: TRBV6-5; d_gene: -; CDR3aa: CASSSTRGSGANVLTF; CDR3nt: TGTGCCAGCAGTTCTACCAGGGGCTCTGGGGCCAACGTCCTGACTTTC
abundance: -; j_gene: TRBJ1-2; v_gene: TRBV6-5; d_gene: -; CDR3aa: CASSHSTGGGYTF; CDR3nt: TGTGCCAGCAGCCATTCAACAGGCGGCGGCTACACCTTC
abundance: -; j_gene: TRBJ2-7; v_gene: TRBV10-2; d_gene: -; CDR3aa: CASAVGGGEQYF; CDR3nt: TGCGCCAGCGCCGTGGGAGGGGGCGAGCAGTACTTC
abundance: few; j_gene: TRBJ1-2; v_gene: TRBV19; d_gene: TRBD1; CDR3aa: CASSADGTGGNYGYTF; CDR3nt: TGTGCCAGTAGTGCCGATGGGACAGGGGGAAACTATGGCTACACCTTC
abundance: -; j_gene: TRBJ1-2; v_gene: TRBV5-4; d_gene: TRBD1; CDR3aa: CASSLGDRETHNYGYTF; CDR3nt: TGTGCCAGCAGCTTGGGGGACAGGGAAACCCATAACTATGGCTACACCTTC
abundance: -; j_gene: TRBJ2-7; v_gene: TRBV6-1; d_gene: -; CDR3aa: CASRQETVLYYEQYF; CDR3nt: TGTGCCAGCAGACAAGAGACAGTTCTTTACTACGAGCAGTACTTC
abundance: -; j_gene: TRBJ1-1; v_gene: TRBV10-3; d_gene: TRBD1; CDR3aa: CAIWSGQGKSEAFF; CDR3nt: TGTGCCATCTGGTCGGGACAGGGGAAATCTGAAGCTTTCTTT
abundance: few; j_gene: TRBJ2-5; v_gene: TRBV7-9; d_gene: -; CDR3aa: CASRSNREPRRETQYF; CDR3nt: TGTGCCAGCAGGTCTAACCGGGAACCCCGTAGGGAGACCCAGTACTTC
abundance: -; j_gene: TRBJ2-6; v_gene: TRBV2; d_gene: TRBD1; CDR3aa: CARWDRASGANVLTF; CDR3nt: TGTGCCAGATGGGACAGGGCGAGTGGGGCCAACGTCCTGACTTTC
abundance: few; j_gene: TRBJ1-2; v_gene: TRBV5-4; d_gene: -; CDR3aa: CASSLTGSYGYTF; CDR3nt: TGTGCCAGCAGCTTAACAGGGAGCTATGGCTACACCTTC
abundance: -; j_gene: TRBJ1-6; v_gene: TRBV18; d_gene: -; CDR3aa: CASSPPYRYQYTSPLHF; CDR3nt: TGTGCCAGCTCACCACCGTACAGGTACCAATATACCTCACCCCTCCACTTT